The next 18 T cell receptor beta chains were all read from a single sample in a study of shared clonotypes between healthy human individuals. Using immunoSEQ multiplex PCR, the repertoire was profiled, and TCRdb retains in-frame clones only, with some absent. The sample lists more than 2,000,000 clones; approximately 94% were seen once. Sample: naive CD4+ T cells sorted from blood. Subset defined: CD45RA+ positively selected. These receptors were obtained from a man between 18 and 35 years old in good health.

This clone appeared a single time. CDR3 loop: CASSIGLTTDTQYF. The CDR3 nucleotides are TGTGCCAGCAGCATTGGACTGACGACAGATACGCAGTATTTT. The V and J genes are TRBV7-2 and TRBJ2-3; tentatively, D is TRBD2 (5 bases). Trimming shortened V by 5 bases and J by 3 bases, and 12 bases separated the two germline ends. The germline CDR1 and CDR2 sequences are SGHTA and FQGNSA. The CDR3 has 14 residues.

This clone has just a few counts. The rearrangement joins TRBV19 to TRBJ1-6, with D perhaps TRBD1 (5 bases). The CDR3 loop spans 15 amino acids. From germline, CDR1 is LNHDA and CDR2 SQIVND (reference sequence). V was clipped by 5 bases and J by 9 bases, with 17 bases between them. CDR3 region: CASSAGTVGSSPLHF. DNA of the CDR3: TGTGCCAGTAGTGCCGGGACTGTGGGTAGTTCACCCCTCCACTTT.

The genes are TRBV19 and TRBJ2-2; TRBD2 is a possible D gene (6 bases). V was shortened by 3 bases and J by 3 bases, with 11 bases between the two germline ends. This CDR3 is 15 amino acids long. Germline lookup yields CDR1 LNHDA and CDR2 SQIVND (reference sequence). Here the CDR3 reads CASSIGGSYTGELFF. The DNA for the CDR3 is TGTGCCAGTAGTATTGGAGGGAGCTACACCGGGGAGCTGTTTTTT.

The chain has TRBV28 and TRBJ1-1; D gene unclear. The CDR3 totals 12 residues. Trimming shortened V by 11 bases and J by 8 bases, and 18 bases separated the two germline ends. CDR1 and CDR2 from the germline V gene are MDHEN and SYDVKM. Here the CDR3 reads CAASEGRWEAFF. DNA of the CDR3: TGTGCCGCCTCGGAAGGGCGGTGGGAAGCTTTCTTT.

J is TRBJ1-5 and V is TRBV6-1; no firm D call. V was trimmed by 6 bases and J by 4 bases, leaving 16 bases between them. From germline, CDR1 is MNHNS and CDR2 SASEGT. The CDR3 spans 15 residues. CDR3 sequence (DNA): TGTGCCAGCAGACCAGCGGGCAGTACAAATCAGCCCCAGCATTTT. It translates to CASRPAGSTNQPQHF.

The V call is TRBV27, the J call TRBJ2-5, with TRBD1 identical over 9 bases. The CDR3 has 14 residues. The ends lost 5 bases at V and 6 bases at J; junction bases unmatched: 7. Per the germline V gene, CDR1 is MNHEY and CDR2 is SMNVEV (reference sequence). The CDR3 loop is CASSPQDRGQTQYF. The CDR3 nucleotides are TGTGCCAGCAGTCCCCAGGACAGGGGACAGACCCAGTACTTC.

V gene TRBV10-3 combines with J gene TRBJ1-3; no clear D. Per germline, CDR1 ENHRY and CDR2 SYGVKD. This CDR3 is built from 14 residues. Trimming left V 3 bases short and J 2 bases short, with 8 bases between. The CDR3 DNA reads TGTGCCATCAGTGAAAGAGAGACTGGAAACACCATATATTTT. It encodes CAISERETGNTIYF.

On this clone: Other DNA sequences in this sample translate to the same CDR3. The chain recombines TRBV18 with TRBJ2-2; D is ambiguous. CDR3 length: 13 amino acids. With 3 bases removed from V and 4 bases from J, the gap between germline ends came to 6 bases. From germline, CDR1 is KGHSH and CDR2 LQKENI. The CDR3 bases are TGTGCCAGCTCACCTCCCCCCACCGGGGAGCTGTTTTTT. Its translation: CASSPPPTGELFF. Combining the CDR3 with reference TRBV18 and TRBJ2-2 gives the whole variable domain NAGVMQNPRHLVRRRGQEARLRCSPMKGHSHVYWYRQLPEEGLKFMVYLQKENIIDESGMPKERFSAEFPKEGPSILRIQQVVRGDSAAYFCASSPPPTGELFFGEGSRLTVL.

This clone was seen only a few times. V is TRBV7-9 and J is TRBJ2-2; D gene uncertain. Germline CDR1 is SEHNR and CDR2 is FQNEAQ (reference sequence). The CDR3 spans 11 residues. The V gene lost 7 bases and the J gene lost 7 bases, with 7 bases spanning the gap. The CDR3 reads CASTLYGELFF. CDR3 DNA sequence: TGTGCCAGCACCCTATACGGGGAGCTGTTTTTT.

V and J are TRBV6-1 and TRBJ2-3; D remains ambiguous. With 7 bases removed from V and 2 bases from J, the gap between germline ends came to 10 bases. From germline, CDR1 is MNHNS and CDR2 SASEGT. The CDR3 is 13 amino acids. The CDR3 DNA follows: TGTGCCAGCACGGGCAGGTTCACAGATACGCAGTATTTT. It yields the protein CASTGRFTDTQYF.

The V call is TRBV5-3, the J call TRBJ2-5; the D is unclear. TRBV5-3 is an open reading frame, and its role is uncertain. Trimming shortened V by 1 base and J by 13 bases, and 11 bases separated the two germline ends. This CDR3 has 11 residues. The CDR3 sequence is CARSLNPALYF. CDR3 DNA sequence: TGTGCCAGAAGCTTGAACCCAGCGTTGTACTTC.

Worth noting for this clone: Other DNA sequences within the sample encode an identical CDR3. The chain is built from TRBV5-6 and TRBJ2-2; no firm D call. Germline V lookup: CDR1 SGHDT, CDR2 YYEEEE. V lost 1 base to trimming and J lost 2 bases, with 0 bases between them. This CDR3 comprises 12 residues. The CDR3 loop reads CASSLNTGELFF. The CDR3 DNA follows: TGTGCCAGCAGCTTGAACACCGGGGAGCTGTTTTTT.

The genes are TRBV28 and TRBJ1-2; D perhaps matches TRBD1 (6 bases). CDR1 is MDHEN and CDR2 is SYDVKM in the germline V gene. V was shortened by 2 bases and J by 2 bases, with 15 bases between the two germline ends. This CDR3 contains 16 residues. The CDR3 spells CASSLGVGGPNYGYTF. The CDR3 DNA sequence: TGTGCCAGCAGTTTAGGCGTCGGGGGCCCCAACTATGGCTACACCTTC.

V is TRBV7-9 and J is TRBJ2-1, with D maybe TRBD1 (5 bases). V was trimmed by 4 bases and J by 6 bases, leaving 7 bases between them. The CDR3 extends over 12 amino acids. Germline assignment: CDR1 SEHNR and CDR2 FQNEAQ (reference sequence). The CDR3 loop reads CASSYDSNEQFF. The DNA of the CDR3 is TGTGCCAGCAGCTACGACAGCAATGAGCAGTTCTTC. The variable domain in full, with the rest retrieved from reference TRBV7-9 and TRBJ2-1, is DTGVSQNPRHKITKRGQNVTFRCDPISEHNRLYWYRQTLGQGPEFLTYFQNEAQLEKSRLLSDRFSAERPKGSFSTLEIQRTEQGDSAMYLCASSYDSNEQFFGPGTRLTVL.

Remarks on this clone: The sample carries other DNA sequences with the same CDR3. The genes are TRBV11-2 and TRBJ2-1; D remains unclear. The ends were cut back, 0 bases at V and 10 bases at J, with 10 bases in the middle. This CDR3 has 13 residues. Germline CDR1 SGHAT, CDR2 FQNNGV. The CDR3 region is CASSLDRANEQFF. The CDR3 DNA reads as TGTGCCAGCAGCTTAGATCGCGCAAACGAGCAGTTCTTC.

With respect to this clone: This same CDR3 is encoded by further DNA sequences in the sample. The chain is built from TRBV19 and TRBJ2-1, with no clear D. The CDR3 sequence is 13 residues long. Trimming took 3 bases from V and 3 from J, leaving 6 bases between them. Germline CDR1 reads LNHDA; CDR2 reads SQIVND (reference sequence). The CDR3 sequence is CASSIGLYNEQFF. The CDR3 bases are TGTGCCAGTAGTATCGGCCTCTACAATGAGCAGTTCTTC.

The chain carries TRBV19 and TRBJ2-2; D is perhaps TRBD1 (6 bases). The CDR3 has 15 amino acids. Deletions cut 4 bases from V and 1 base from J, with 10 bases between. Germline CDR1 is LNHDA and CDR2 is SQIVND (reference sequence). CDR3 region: CASSKGDLNTGELFF. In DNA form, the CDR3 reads TGTGCCAGTAGTAAGGGGGACCTGAACACCGGGGAGCTGTTTTTT. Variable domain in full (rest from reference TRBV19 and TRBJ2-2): DGGITQSPKYLFRKEGQNVTLSCEQNLNHDAMYWYRQDPGQGLRLIYYSQIVNDFQKGDIAEGYSVSREKKESFPLTVTSAQKNPTAFYLCASSKGDLNTGELFFGEGSRLTVL.

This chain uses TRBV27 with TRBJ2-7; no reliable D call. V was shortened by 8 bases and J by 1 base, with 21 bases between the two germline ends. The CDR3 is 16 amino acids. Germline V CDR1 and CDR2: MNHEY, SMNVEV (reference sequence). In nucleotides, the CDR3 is TGTGCCAGCGCCGTTATTATCCTTGGCAAGTCCTACGAGCAGTACTTC. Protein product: CASAVIILGKSYEQYF.